A single sample gave rise to the 22 T cell receptor beta chains below, sequenced in a study of blood T cell repertoires in COVID-19 (dated by TCRdb to the early 2020s). Library method: the immunoSEQ multiplex PCR assay. TCRdb stores this immuneACCESS table with in-frame sequences only. Part of the clones is absent; in the studies checked, under half of the shortfall reflects unresolved V genes, and no reason is known for the rest. The sample table shows about 190,000 clones, and 78% are seen once. Approximately 2.9% of the sample is held by the ten biggest clonotypes. Sequenced sample: peripheral blood. The source of these receptors is a woman aged 80 or over with active or convalescent COVID-19.

This clone turned up a few times. The chain couples TRBV6-5 to TRBJ1-2; 8 nucleotides agree with TRBD1. CDR3 size: 12 residues. V trimming: 9 bases; J trimming: 7 bases; junction bases outside the gene matches: 7. Looked up from germline, CDR1 is MNHEY and CDR2 is SVGAGI. CDR3 sequence: CASTDRGGGYTF. The CDR3 DNA sequence: TGTGCCAGTACTGACAGGGGTGGTGGCTACACCTTC.

The chain joins TRBV6-6 to TRBJ1-1; D is uncertain. Germline CDR1 MNHNY, CDR2 SVGAGI (reference sequence). The CDR3 totals 14 residues. Deletions cut 5 bases from V and 5 bases from J, with 15 bases between. The CDR3 loop reads CASSQHGERTEAFF. In DNA, the CDR3 is TGTGCCAGCAGTCAACACGGGGAACGGACTGAAGCTTTCTTT.

This CDR3 is CASTPGLTQYF. The CDR3 DNA is TGTGCCAGCACCCCCGGTCTGACCCAGTACTTC. The J gene is TRBJ2-5, the V gene TRBV7-9, with no clear D. Trimming removed 7 bases at V and 7 bases at J, with 10 bases between. The germline CDR1 and CDR2 sequences are SEHNR and FQNEAQ (reference sequence). The CDR3 is made up of 11 amino acids.

This rearrangement joins TRBV28 to TRBJ1-1; 9 bases line up with TRBD1. J gave up 3 bases and V 5 bases, and 4 bases lay outside the gene matches. The germline CDR1 and CDR2 sequences are MDHEN and SYDVKM. The CDR3 has 14 residues. DNA of the CDR3: TGTGCCAGCAGTCAATGGACAGGGGACACTGAAGCTTTCTTT. Protein: CASSQWTGDTEAFF.

V gene TRBV24-1 combines with J gene TRBJ1-6; D uncertain. Germline V gene sequence: CDR1 KGHDR, CDR2 SFDVKD. V lost 8 bases to trimming and J lost 0 bases, with 10 bases between them. This CDR3 has 15 residues. This chain's CDR3 is CATNRRGSYNSPLHF. The CDR3, as DNA: TGTGCCACCAATCGGAGAGGCTCCTATAATTCACCCCTCCACTTT.

The V call is TRBV30, the J call TRBJ2-5; D is perhaps TRBD1 (5 bases). The V end was cut by 4 bases, the J end by 5 bases, with 20 bases between. The CDR3 extends over 15 amino acids. Germline values: CDR1 GTSNPN, CDR2 SVGIG (reference sequence). CDR3 sequence (DNA): TGTGCCTGGACTCTAGGAAGGGGAAAAGATGAGACCCAGTACTTC. Its protein is CAWTLGRGKDETQYF. Variable domain in full (rest from reference TRBV30 and TRBJ2-5): SQTIHQWPATLVQPVGSPLSLECTVEGTSNPNLYWYRQAAGRGLQLLFYSVGIGQISSEVPQNLSASRPQDRQFILSSKKLLLSDSGFYLCAWTLGRGKDETQYFGPGTRLLVL.

The chain joins TRBV19 to TRBJ1-6, with 9 nucleotides matching TRBD1. The CDR3 has 17 residues. Germline V CDR1 and CDR2: LNHDA, SQIVND (reference sequence). Losses at the gene ends were 4 bases for V and 6 bases for J; bases not matched to a gene: 10. The CDR3 DNA follows: TGTGCCAGTAGTACAAGACAGGGGGGCTCCGGTAATTCACCCCTCCACTTT. Its protein product is CASSTRQGGSGNSPLHF.

The chain couples TRBV3-1 (or the pseudogene TRBV3-2) to TRBJ1-1; maybe TRBD1 (6 bases). Germline V gives CDR1 LGHDT, CDR2 YNNKEL (reference sequence). This CDR3 comprises 13 residues. With 3 bases removed from V and 11 bases from J, the gap between germline ends came to 16 bases. The CDR3 here is CASSQLQGRGAFF. For the CDR3, the DNA is TGTGCCAGCAGCCAGCTACAGGGAAGAGGGGCTTTCTTT.

The rearrangement uses TRBV7-8 and TRBJ2-1; TRBD1 agrees at 9 bases. There are 16 residues in the CDR3. The germline gives CDR1 SGHVS, CDR2 FQNEAQ. Trimming cost V 3 bases and J 5 bases; bases outside gene matches: 8. The DNA of the CDR3 is TGTGCCAGCAGCTTTCGAGGGACAGGGTCGGACAATGAGCAGTTCTTC. Its translation is CASSFRGTGSDNEQFF.

J is TRBJ1-1 and V is TRBV29-1; D is unresolved. Trimming cost V 4 bases and J 1 base, with 16 bases left between them. This CDR3 is built from 15 residues. The germline CDR1 and CDR2 sequences are SQVTM and ANQGSEA. CDR3 in amino acids: CSVAPDTLQNTEAFF. CDR3 nucleotides: TGCAGCGTTGCCCCTGACACTCTACAGAACACTGAAGCTTTCTTT. Filled out from reference TRBV29-1 and TRBJ1-1, the complete variable domain reads SAVISQKPSRDICQRGTSLTIQCQVDSQVTMMFWYRQQPGQSLTLIATANQGSEATYESGFVIDKFPISRPNLTFSTLTVSNMSPEDSSIYLCSVAPDTLQNTEAFFGQGTRLTVV.

The V call is TRBV4-2, the J call TRBJ2-1; 10 nucleotides line up with TRBD2. V shed 0 bases, J shed 7 bases, and the junction held 12 bases outside the gene matches. Germline V gene lookup returns CDR1 LGHNA and CDR2 YNFKEQ. The CDR3 runs to 18 residues. CDR3 in amino acids: CASSQDSVGLAGENEQFF. Here the CDR3 DNA reads TGTGCCAGCAGCCAAGATTCAGTTGGGCTAGCGGGAGAAAATGAGCAGTTCTTC.

The rearrangement uses TRBV7-9 and TRBJ2-3; D uncertain. Germline CDR1 is SEHNR and CDR2 is FQNEAQ (reference sequence). Trimming cost V 5 bases and J 8 bases, with 8 bases left between them. The CDR3 totals 11 residues. The CDR3 is CASSPQSTQYF. The DNA of the CDR3 is TGTGCCAGCAGCCCACAAAGTACGCAGTATTTT. Supplemented by reference TRBV7-9 and TRBJ2-3, the full variable domain reads DTGVSQNPRHKITKRGQNVTFRCDPISEHNRLYWYRQTLGQGPEFLTYFQNEAQLEKSRLLSDRFSAERPKGSFSTLEIQRTEQGDSAMYLCASSPQSTQYFGPGTRLTVL.

The CDR3: CASSLPGNTIYF. CDR3 nucleotides: TGTGCCAGTAGCCTCCCTGGAAACACCATATATTTT. The genes are TRBV19 and TRBJ1-3; no definite D call. V was cut by 6 bases and J by 2 bases, with 5 bases left in between. The germline V gene encodes CDR1 LNHDA and CDR2 SQIVND (reference sequence). The CDR3 consists of 12 residues.

The gene calls are TRBV5-6 and TRBJ1-2; 7 bases match TRBD1. Germline loops: CDR1 SGHDT, CDR2 YYEEEE. The junction had 7 bases not matched to a gene; V was cut back by 4 bases and J by 4 bases. CDR3 length equals 14 residues. The chain's CDR3 is CASSRRQGGYGYTF. The CDR3, as DNA: TGTGCCAGCAGCCGACGACAGGGAGGCTATGGCTACACCTTC.

V usage is TRBV9 and J usage is TRBJ2-7, with TRBD2 identical over 11 bases. V was pared by 2 bases and J by 0 bases, with 4 bases of the junction left unmatched. CDR3 length equals 16 residues. Per germline, CDR1 SGDLS and CDR2 YYNGEE. Here the CDR3 DNA reads TGTGCCAGCAGCGTCGGACTAGCGGGCGACTCCTACGAGCAGTACTTC. Protein sequence: CASSVGLAGDSYEQYF.

The CDR3 DNA sequence: TGTGCCAGCAGTCTACCCGGGGATTCACCCCTCCACTTT. This translates into CASSLPGDSPLHF. V gene TRBV28 combines with J gene TRBJ1-6; no clear D. V gave up 5 bases and J gave up 8 bases, with 10 bases separating them. Germline lookup yields CDR1 MDHEN and CDR2 SYDVKM. This CDR3 contains 13 residues.

The chain carries TRBV7-2 and TRBJ1-6, with D possibly being TRBD1 (6 bases). The CDR3 contains 15 residues. Germline-derived CDR1 and CDR2 are SGHTA and FQGNSA. The V gene lost 0 bases and the J gene lost 10 bases, with 13 bases spanning the gap. The CDR3 nucleotides are TGTGCCAGCAGCTTAGCGACAGGCGGGGGATCACCCCTCCACTTT. Residues: CASSLATGGGSPLHF. Full variable domain (missing parts from reference TRBV7-2 and TRBJ1-6): GAGVSQSPSNKVTEKGKDVELRCDPISGHTALYWYRQSLGQGLEFLIYFQGNSAPDKSGLPSDRFSAERTGGSVSTLTIQRTQQEDSAVYLCASSLATGGGSPLHFGNGTRLTVT.

This chain connects TRBV28 to TRBJ2-5; 12 nucleotides agree with TRBD1. This CDR3 has 15 amino acids. Germline V gives CDR1 MDHEN, CDR2 SYDVKM. The J segment lost 0 bases and the V segment lost 8 bases, leaving 4 bases of the junction unmatched. CDR3 region: CASGTGGADQETQYF. The CDR3 DNA follows: TGTGCCAGCGGGACAGGGGGCGCGGACCAAGAGACCCAGTACTTC.

The sample holds a few counts of this clone. V is TRBV5-4 and J is TRBJ2-2; 12 positions agree with TRBD2. This CDR3 is built from 16 residues. Losses at the gene ends were 4 bases for V and 6 bases for J; bases not matched to a gene: 7. Germline CDR1 and CDR2: SGHNT and YYREEE (reference sequence). The CDR3 is CASSPGLAGGSGELFF. In nucleotides, the CDR3 is TGTGCCAGCAGCCCGGGGCTAGCGGGGGGGTCCGGGGAGCTGTTTTTT.

In its sample, this clone was seen once. This sequence joins TRBV15 and TRBJ1-5, with D possibly matching TRBD1 (6 bases). Trimming took off 0 bases at V and 6 bases at J, with 12 bases between the two ends. CDR3 length: 15 amino acids. Germline V lookup: CDR1 LNHNV, CDR2 YYDKDF (reference sequence). The CDR3 DNA sequence: TGTGCCACCAGCAGAGATCCAGGGGCTGGTCAGCCCCAGCATTTT. This sequence encodes CATSRDPGAGQPQHF.

This clone was found a few times. The chain couples TRBV6-4 to TRBJ2-3; weak D call: TRBD1 (5 bases). Trimming left V 6 bases short and J 6 bases short, with 16 bases between. This CDR3 has 14 amino acids. Germline V gene sequence: CDR1 MRHNA, CDR2 SNTAGT. The CDR3 region has the DNA TGTGCCAGCAGCAGGGTGGCCGCCTCCGATACGCAGTATTTT. It is translated as CASSRVAASDTQYF.

The chain joins TRBV6-2 or TRBV6-3 to TRBJ1-5; 9 positions match TRBD1. With V trimmed by 6 bases and J by 4 bases, 13 bases remained unmatched. This CDR3 region has 17 residues. CDR1 is MNHEY and CDR2 is SVGEGT in the germline V gene. CDR3 loop: CASSRMGAGTGNQPQHF. The CDR3 nucleotides read TGTGCCAGCAGCCGAATGGGAGCCGGGACAGGGAATCAGCCCCAGCATTTT.